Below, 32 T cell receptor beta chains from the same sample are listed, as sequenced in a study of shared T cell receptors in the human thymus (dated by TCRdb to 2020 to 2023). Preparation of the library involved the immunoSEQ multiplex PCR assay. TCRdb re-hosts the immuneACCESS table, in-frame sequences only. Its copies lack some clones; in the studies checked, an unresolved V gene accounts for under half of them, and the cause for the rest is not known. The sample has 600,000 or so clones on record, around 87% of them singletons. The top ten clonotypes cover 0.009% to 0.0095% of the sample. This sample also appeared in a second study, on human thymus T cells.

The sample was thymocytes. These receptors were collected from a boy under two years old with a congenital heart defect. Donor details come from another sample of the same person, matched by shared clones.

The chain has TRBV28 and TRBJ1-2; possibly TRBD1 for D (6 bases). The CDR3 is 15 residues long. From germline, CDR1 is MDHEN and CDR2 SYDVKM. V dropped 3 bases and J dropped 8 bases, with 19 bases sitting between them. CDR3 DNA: TGTGCCAGCAGTTTGTCTTATGGGGGCAGCCTCGGCTACACCTTC. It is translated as CASSLSYGGSLGYTF.

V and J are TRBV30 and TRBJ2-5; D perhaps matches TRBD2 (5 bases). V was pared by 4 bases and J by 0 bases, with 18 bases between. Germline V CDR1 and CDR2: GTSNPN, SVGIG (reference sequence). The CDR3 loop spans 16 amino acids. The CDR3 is CAWTLGVVHNQETQYF. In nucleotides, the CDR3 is TGTGCCTGGACCCTCGGGGTGGTCCATAACCAAGAGACCCAGTACTTC.

DNA of the CDR3: TGCAGCGTTATACAGGGGTTAAATCAGCCCCAGCATTTT. This encodes CSVIQGLNQPQHF. This chain joins TRBV29-1 and TRBJ1-5, with 7 bases fitting TRBD1. J was trimmed by 4 bases and V by 5 bases; bases with no gene match: 5. Germline assignment: CDR1 SQVTM and CDR2 ANQGSEA. The CDR3 runs to 13 residues.

In DNA form, the CDR3 reads TGCGCCAGCAGCCAGCCTATGGACAGGGGGGTCTATGGCTACACCTTC. It yields the protein CASSQPMDRGVYGYTF. The chain links TRBV5-1 to TRBJ1-2; 10 positions agree with TRBD1. The CDR3 consists of 16 residues. Germline CDR1 is SGHRS and CDR2 is YFSETQ. V lost 4 bases and J lost 4; bases outside the gene matches: 10.

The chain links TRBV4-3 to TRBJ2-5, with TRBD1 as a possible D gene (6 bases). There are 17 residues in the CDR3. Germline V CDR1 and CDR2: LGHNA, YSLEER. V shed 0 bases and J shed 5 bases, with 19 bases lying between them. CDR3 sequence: CASSQDRIEQGSETQYF. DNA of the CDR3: TGCGCCAGCAGCCAAGATAGAATCGAACAGGGAAGCGAGACCCAGTACTTC.

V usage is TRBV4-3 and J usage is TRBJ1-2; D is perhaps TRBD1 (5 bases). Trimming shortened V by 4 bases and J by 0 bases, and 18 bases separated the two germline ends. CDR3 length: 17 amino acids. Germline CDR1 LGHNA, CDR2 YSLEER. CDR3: CASSPYETVPANYGYTF. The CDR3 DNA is TGCGCCAGCAGCCCTTATGAGACAGTACCCGCTAACTATGGCTACACCTTC.

CDR3 sequence (DNA): TGTGCCAGCAGCCCCTTCCTTAACGGGAGCAGCGATGAGCAGTTCTTC. It codes for CASSPFLNGSSDEQFF. The chain employs TRBV7-9 and TRBJ2-1, with a weak D call TRBD2 (6 bases). The CDR3 totals 16 residues. Germline CDR1 is SEHNR and CDR2 is FQNEAQ (reference sequence). V was pared by 5 bases and J by 8 bases, with 22 bases between.

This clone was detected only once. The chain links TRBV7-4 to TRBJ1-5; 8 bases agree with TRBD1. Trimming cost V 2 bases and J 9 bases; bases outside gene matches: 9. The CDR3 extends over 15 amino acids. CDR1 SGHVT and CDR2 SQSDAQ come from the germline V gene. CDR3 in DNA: TGTGCCAGCAGCTTACTGGGACAGGCAGAATTGCCCCAGCATTTT. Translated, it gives CASSLLGQAELPQHF.

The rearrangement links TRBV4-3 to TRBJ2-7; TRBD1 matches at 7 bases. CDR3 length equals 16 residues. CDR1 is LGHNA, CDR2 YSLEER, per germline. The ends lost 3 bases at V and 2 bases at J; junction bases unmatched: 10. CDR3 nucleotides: TGCGCCAGCAGCCACCGACAGGGCGTGGGACCCTACGAGCAGTACTTC. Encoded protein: CASSHRQGVGPYEQYF.

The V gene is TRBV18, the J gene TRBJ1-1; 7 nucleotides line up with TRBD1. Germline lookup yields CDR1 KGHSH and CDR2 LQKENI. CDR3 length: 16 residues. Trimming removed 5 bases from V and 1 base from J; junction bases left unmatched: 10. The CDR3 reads CASSKRQGKENTEAFF. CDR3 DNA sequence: TGTGCCAGCTCAAAACGACAGGGAAAGGAGAACACTGAAGCTTTCTTT.

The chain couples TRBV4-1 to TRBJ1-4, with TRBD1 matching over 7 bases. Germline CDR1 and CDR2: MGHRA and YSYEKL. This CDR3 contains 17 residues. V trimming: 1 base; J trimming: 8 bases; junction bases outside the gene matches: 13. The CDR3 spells CASSQVYHGQDAEKLFF. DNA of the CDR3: TGCGCCAGCAGCCAAGTCTACCACGGACAGGACGCGGAAAAACTGTTTTTT.

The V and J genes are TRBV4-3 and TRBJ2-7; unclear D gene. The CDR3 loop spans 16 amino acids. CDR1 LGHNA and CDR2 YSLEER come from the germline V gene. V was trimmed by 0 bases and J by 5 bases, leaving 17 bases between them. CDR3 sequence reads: CASSQEVSPTEHEQYF. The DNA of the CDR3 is TGCGCCAGCAGCCAAGAAGTTTCCCCAACGGAGCACGAGCAGTACTTC.

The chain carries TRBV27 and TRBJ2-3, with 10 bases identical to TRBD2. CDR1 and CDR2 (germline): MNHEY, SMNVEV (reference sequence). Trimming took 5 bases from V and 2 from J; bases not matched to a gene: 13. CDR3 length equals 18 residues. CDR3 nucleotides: TGTGCCAGCAGTGTCCTAGCGGGGGCCCACTCAATCACAGATACGCAGTATTTT. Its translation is CASSVLAGAHSITDTQYF.

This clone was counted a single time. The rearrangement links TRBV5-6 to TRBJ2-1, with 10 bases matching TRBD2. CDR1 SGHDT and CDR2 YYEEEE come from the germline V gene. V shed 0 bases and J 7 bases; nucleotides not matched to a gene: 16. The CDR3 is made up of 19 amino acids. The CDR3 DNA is TGTGCCAGCAGCTTGGCATTCAGCGGGAGGGCCACACGATTAAATGAGCAGTTCTTC. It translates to CASSLAFSGRATRLNEQFF.

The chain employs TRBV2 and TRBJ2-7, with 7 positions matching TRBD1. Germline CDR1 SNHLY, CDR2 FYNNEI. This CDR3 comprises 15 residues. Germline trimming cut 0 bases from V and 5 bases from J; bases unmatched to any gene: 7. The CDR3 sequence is CASSEAHGTENEQYF. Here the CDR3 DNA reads TGTGCCAGCAGTGAAGCGCACGGGACAGAAAACGAGCAGTACTTC.

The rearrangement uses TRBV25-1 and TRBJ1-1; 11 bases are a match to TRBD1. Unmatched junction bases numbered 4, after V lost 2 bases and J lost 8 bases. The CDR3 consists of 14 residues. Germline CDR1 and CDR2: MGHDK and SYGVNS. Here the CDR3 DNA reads TGTGCCAGCAGTGAACCCCGGGACAGGGGGGAAGCTTTCTTT. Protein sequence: CASSEPRDRGEAFF.

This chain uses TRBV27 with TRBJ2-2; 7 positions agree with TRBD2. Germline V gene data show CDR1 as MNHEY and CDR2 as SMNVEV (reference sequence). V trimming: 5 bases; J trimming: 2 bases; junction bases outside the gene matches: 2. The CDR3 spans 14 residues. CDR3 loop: CASSRTSNTGELFF. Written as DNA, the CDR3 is TGTGCCAGCAGTCGGACTAGTAACACCGGGGAGCTGTTTTTT.

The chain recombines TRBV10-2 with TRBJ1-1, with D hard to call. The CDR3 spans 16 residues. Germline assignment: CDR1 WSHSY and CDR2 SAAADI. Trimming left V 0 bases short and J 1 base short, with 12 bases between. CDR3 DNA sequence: TGCGCCAGCAGTGAGTCGACGAGACAACAGAACACTGAAGCTTTCTTT. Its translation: CASSESTRQQNTEAFF.

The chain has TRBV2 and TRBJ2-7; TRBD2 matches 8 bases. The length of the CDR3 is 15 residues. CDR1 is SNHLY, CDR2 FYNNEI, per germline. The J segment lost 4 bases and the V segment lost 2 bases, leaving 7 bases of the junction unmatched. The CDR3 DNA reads TGTGCCAGCAGTGAATTGGGACTAGAGTGGTACGAGCAGTACTTC. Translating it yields CASSELGLEWYEQYF.

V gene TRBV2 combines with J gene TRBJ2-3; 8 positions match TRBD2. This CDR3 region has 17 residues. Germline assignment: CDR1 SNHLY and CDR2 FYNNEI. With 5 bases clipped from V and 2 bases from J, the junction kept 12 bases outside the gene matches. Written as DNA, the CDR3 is TGTGCCAGCAGTACCGGACAAACTAGCGGACACACAGATACGCAGTATTTT. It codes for CASSTGQTSGHTDTQYF. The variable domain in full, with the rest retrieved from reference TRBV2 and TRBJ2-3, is EPEVTQTPSHQVTQMGQEVILRCVPISNHLYFYWYRQILGQKVEFLVSFYNNEISEKSEIFDDQFSVERPDGSNFTLKIRSTKLEDSAMYFCASSTGQTSGHTDTQYFGPGTRLTVL.

DNA for the CDR3: TGTGCCAGCAGTGAAGCTCAGAGGGGGCGAAGAGCTAACTATGGCTACACCTTC. It specifies CASSEAQRGRRANYGYTF. The genes are TRBV6-1 and TRBJ1-2, with 7 bases that match TRBD1. CDR3 length: 18 amino acids. V was clipped by 0 bases and J by 0 bases; unmatched bases: 10. Germline V CDR1 and CDR2: MNHNS, SASEGT.

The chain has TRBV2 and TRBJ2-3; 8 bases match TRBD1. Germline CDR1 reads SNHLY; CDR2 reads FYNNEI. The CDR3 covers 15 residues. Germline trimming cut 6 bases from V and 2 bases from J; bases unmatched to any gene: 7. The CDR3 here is CASREDRDNTDTQYF. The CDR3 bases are TGTGCCAGCAGAGAGGACAGGGACAACACAGATACGCAGTATTTT.

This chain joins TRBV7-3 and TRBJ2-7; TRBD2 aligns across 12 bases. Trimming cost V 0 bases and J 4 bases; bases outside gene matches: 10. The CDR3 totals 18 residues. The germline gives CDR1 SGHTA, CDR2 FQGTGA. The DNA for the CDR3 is TGTGCCAGCAGCTTAACGCGTCGGACTAGCGGGGATAATTACGAGCAGTACTTC. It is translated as CASSLTRRTSGDNYEQYF. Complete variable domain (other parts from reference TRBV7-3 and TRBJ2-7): GAGVSQTPSNKVTEKGKYVELRCDPISGHTALYWYRQSLGQGPEFLIYFQGTGAADDSGLPNDRFFAVRPEGSVSTLKIQRTERGDSAVYLCASSLTRRTSGDNYEQYFGPGTRLTVT.

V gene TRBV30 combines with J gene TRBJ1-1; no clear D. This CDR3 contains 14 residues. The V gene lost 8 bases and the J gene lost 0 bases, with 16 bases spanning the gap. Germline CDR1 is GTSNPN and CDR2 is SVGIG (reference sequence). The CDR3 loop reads CARGLRGMNTEAFF. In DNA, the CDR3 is TGTGCCCGAGGGCTCAGAGGCATGAACACTGAAGCTTTCTTT.

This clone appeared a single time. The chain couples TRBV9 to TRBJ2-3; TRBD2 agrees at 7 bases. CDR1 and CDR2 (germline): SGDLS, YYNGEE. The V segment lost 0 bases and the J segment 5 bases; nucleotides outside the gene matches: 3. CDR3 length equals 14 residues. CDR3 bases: TGTGCCAGCAGCGTAGCGGGAGGAATAGATACGCAGTATTTT. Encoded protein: CASSVAGGIDTQYF.

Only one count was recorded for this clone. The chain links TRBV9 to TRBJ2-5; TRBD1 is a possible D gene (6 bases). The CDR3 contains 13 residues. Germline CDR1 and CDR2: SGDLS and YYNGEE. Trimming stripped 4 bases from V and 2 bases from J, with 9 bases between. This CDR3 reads CASSPGQQETQYF. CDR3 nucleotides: TGTGCCAGCAGCCCGGGACAACAAGAGACCCAGTACTTC. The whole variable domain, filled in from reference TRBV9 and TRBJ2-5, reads DSGVTQTPKHLITATGQRVTLRCSPRSGDLSVYWYQQSLDQGLQFLIQYYNGEERAKGNILERFSAQQFPDLHSELNLSSLELGDSALYFCASSPGQQETQYFGPGTRLLVL.

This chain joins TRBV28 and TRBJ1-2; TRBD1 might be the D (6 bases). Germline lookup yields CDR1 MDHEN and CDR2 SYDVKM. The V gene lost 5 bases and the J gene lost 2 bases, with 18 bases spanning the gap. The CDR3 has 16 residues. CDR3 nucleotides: TGTGCCAGCAGTCTCAATCGGGCAGGGGTAAACTATGGCTACACCTTC. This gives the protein CASSLNRAGVNYGYTF.

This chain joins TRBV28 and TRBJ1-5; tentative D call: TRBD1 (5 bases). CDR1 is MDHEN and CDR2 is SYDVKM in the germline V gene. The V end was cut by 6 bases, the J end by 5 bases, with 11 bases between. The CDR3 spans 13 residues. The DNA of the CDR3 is TGTGCCAGCAGAGGGACTGACTATCAGCCCCAGCATTTT. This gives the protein CASRGTDYQPQHF.

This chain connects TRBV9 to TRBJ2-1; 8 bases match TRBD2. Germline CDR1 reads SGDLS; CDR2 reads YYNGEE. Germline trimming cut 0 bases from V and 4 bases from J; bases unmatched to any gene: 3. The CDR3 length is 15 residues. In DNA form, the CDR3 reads TGTGCCAGCAGCGTAGATGGACTAGCTTACAATGAGCAGTTCTTC. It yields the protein CASSVDGLAYNEQFF.

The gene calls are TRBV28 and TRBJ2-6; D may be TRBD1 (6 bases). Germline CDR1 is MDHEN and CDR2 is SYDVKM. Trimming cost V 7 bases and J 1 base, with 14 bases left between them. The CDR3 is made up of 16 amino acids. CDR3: CASMDRTSSGANVLTF. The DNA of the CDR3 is TGTGCCAGCATGGACAGAACCTCATCTGGGGCCAACGTCCTGACTTTC.

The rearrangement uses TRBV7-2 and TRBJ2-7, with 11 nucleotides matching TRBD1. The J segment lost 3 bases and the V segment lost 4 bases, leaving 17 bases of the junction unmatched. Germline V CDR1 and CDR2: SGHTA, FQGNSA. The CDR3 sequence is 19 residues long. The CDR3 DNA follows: TGTGCCAGCAGCTCTAGTCCAGGGACAGGGGGTTGCCTGGGCTACGAGCAGTACTTC. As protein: CASSSSPGTGGCLGYEQYF.

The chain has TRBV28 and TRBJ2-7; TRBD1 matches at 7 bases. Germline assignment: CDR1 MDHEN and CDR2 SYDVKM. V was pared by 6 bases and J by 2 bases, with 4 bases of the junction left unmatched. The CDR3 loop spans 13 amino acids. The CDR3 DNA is TGTGCCAGCAGCACGGGACAGCCCTACGAGCAGTACTTC. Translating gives CASSTGQPYEQYF.